The 32 T cell receptor beta chains listed next were all sequenced from one sample in a study of beta chain features in type 1 diabetes. The investigators reverse transcribed all of the isolated RNA, so they sequenced expressed TCRB transcripts. Clones were sequenced by immunoSEQ multiplex PCR, and TCRdb holds only the in-frame ones, with some missing. The data contain over 700,000 clones, about 17% of them singletons. Material for sequencing was naive CD4+ T cells from blood. The receptors originated from a woman between 18 and 30 years old in good health.

This clone came up a few times. This chain links TRBV18 with TRBJ2-1; 9 bases align to TRBD1. V shed 0 bases, J shed 9 bases, and the junction held 6 bases outside the gene matches. CDR1 is KGHSH, CDR2 LQKENI, per germline. The CDR3 spans 15 residues. The CDR3 spells CASSPPGQGRGEQFF. CDR3 in DNA: TGTGCCAGCTCACCACCGGGACAGGGACGGGGTGAGCAGTTCTTC.

The chain joins TRBV2 to TRBJ1-5, with TRBD1 matching over 8 bases. Trimming took 4 bases from V and 6 from J; bases not matched to a gene: 2. The CDR3 loop spans 13 amino acids. CDR1 is SNHLY and CDR2 is FYNNEI in the germline V gene. In nucleotides, the CDR3 is TGTGCCAGCAGTGGGGGACAGGTTCAGCCCCAGCATTTT. Translation gives CASSGGQVQPQHF.

In its sample, this clone was seen a few times. The chain employs TRBV14 and TRBJ1-2; D perhaps matches TRBD1 (5 bases). V was cut by 5 bases and J by 0 bases, with 10 bases left in between. Germline values: CDR1 SGHDN, CDR2 FVKESK. There are 14 residues in the CDR3. CDR3 loop: CASSTRDSNYGYTF. CDR3 DNA: TGTGCCAGCAGCACCCGGGACTCTAACTATGGCTACACCTTC.

This clone was seen more than once but under ten times. DNA of the CDR3: TGTGCCAGCAGTCCCCGAGCTAACTCCTACGAGCAGTACTTC. Protein product: CASSPRANSYEQYF. The chain employs TRBV6-6 and TRBJ2-7; D uncertain. Germline values: CDR1 MNHNY, CDR2 SVGAGI (reference sequence). The CDR3 spans 14 residues. The ends were cut back, 5 bases at V and 0 bases at J, with 11 bases in the middle.

The gene calls are TRBV4-3 and TRBJ1-2; 7 nucleotides match TRBD1. Germline V gives CDR1 LGHNA, CDR2 YSLEER. The trim removed 1 base at V and 4 bases at J, leaving 9 bases unmatched. This CDR3 is 16 amino acids long. The CDR3 nucleotides are TGCGCCAGCAGCCAAGTCCACAGGGGCTCAGTCTATGGCTACACCTTC. Its translation is CASSQVHRGSVYGYTF.

The CDR3 DNA sequence: TGTGCCAGCATGCTAGTGGGGGCCTATCCTTCCGAGCAGTACTTC. Translating gives CASMLVGAYPSEQYF. The chain combines TRBV2 with TRBJ2-7, with D tentatively TRBD1 (6 bases). V was trimmed by 7 bases and J by 6 bases, leaving 22 bases between them. The CDR3 consists of 15 residues. Germline V CDR1 and CDR2: SNHLY, FYNNEI.

The chain employs TRBV7-2 and TRBJ1-2; no firm D call. V was trimmed by 2 bases and J by 8 bases, leaving 12 bases between them. This CDR3 is 13 amino acids long. The germline gives CDR1 SGHTA, CDR2 FQGNSA. Here the CDR3 reads CASSLLVAFGYTF. For the CDR3, the DNA is TGTGCCAGCAGCTTACTTGTGGCATTCGGCTACACCTTC.

This chain joins TRBV11-2 and TRBJ2-7, with D possibly matching TRBD1 (6 bases). CDR3 length: 12 amino acids. The germline V gene encodes CDR1 SGHAT and CDR2 FQNNGV. Trimming removed 3 bases at V and 8 bases at J, with 11 bases between. For the CDR3, the DNA is TGTGCCAGCAGCTTCCGACAGGCCCAGCAGTACTTC. Translation: CASSFRQAQQYF.

This clone was counted between two and nine times. This chain links TRBV28 with TRBJ2-1; 8 nucleotides agree with TRBD2. The V segment lost 1 base and the J segment 10 bases; nucleotides outside the gene matches: 9. The length of the CDR3 is 15 residues. CDR1 is MDHEN and CDR2 is SYDVKM in the germline V gene. CDR3 residues: CASSLLASGPREQFF. DNA of the CDR3: TGTGCCAGCAGTTTATTAGCTAGCGGGCCTAGGGAGCAGTTCTTC.

The J gene is TRBJ1-2, the V gene TRBV4-2, with 11 positions matching TRBD1. J was trimmed by 7 bases and V by 0 bases; bases with no gene match: 7. Germline V CDR1 and CDR2: LGHNA, YNFKEQ. The CDR3 has 16 residues. This CDR3 is CASSQDPPGQGVGYTF. CDR3 coding DNA: TGTGCCAGCAGCCAAGATCCACCGGGACAGGGGGTTGGCTACACCTTC.

The chain carries TRBV4-3 and TRBJ2-4; a weak D match, TRBD1 (5 bases). Germline assignment: CDR1 LGHNA and CDR2 YSLEER. This CDR3 has 17 amino acids. Trimming shortened V by 0 bases and J by 1 base, and 13 bases separated the two germline ends. CDR3 residues: CASSQEGPVGAKNIQYF. The CDR3 nucleotides read TGCGCCAGCAGCCAAGAGGGGCCGGTAGGGGCCAAAAACATTCAGTACTTC.

The V and J genes are TRBV7-9 and TRBJ2-3; weak D call: TRBD2 (6 bases). V lost 5 bases and J 5 bases, leaving 17 bases between the germline ends. From germline, CDR1 is SEHNR and CDR2 FQNEAQ (reference sequence). The CDR3 consists of 15 residues. The DNA of the CDR3 is TGTGCCAGCAGCATGCCGGGACTTGGCGTAGATACGCAGTATTTT. The encoded protein is CASSMPGLGVDTQYF.

The table lists this clone with a few counts. The chain couples TRBV6-5 to TRBJ2-7, with TRBD1 matching 7 bases. Germline V gene sequence: CDR1 MNHEY, CDR2 SVGAGI. CDR3 size: 14 residues. Trimming removed 9 bases from V and 3 bases from J; junction bases left unmatched: 11. The CDR3 is CASSRDRSNYEQYF. CDR3 coding DNA: TGTGCCAGTAGCCGGGACAGAAGTAACTACGAGCAGTACTTC.

The chain uses TRBV5-4 and TRBJ1-1; 7 bases are shared with TRBD1. The germline V gene encodes CDR1 SGHNT and CDR2 YYREEE (reference sequence). CDR3 length equals 14 residues. J was trimmed by 0 bases and V by 7 bases; bases with no gene match: 6. CDR3 in DNA: TGTGCCAGCTGGACAGGTCGCATGAACACTGAAGCTTTCTTT. This gives the protein CASWTGRMNTEAFF.

The rearrangement joins TRBV7-9 to TRBJ2-7; 7 nucleotides match TRBD2. The CDR3 runs 14 residues. V lost 5 bases, J lost 7 bases, and 11 bases stayed unmatched. In germline, CDR1 is SEHNR, CDR2 FQNEAQ (reference sequence). Written as DNA, the CDR3 is TGTGCCAGCAGCCGACCCACTAGGGAGGGAGAGCAGTACTTC. It yields the protein CASSRPTREGEQYF.

V gene TRBV2 combines with J gene TRBJ1-3; a possible D gene is TRBD1 (6 bases). CDR3 length: 17 residues. V lost 6 bases and J 2 bases, leaving 20 bases between the germline ends. CDR1 SNHLY and CDR2 FYNNEI come from the germline V gene. CDR3: CASSASEDRRAGNTIYF. The CDR3 coding sequence is TGTGCCAGCAGCGCAAGTGAAGACAGGAGGGCTGGAAACACCATATATTTT.

The sample holds a few counts of this clone. V is TRBV4-2 and J is TRBJ1-3; perhaps TRBD1 as D (6 bases). Looked up from germline, CDR1 is LGHNA and CDR2 is YNFKEQ. V gave up 0 bases and J gave up 6 bases, with 24 bases separating them. This CDR3 contains 19 residues. The CDR3 spells CASSQEIRIGGQRANTIYF. As DNA, the CDR3 is TGTGCCAGCAGCCAAGAGATTAGAATTGGTGGACAGCGAGCAAACACCATATATTTT.

This chain joins TRBV11-2 and TRBJ2-1, with 8 bases identical to TRBD2. Looked up from germline, CDR1 is SGHAT and CDR2 is FQNNGV. There are 16 residues in the CDR3. The V gene end was trimmed by 3 bases and the J gene end by 8 bases; junction bases not matched to a gene: 12. CDR3 DNA sequence: TGTGCCAGCAGCTTCCGCCGGGAGGGCCCTCGCTATGAGCAGTTCTTC. It translates to CASSFRREGPRYEQFF.

This clone was found a few times. Other DNA variants within this sample encode the same CDR3. The chain employs TRBV28 and TRBJ2-5, with D perhaps being TRBD1 or TRBD2 (5 bases each). This CDR3 spans 14 amino acids. Germline V gene data show CDR1 as MDHEN and CDR2 as SYDVKM. The ends were cut back, 5 bases at V and 4 bases at J, with 14 bases in the middle. CDR3 coding DNA: TGTGCCAGCAGTCTCCCTCAGGGACCAGAGACCCAGTACTTC. Translated: CASSLPQGPETQYF.

The V and J genes are TRBV9 and TRBJ2-5; 11 bases align to TRBD2. CDR1 and CDR2 from the germline V gene are SGDLS and YYNGEE. CDR3 length: 18 amino acids. V lost 3 bases, J lost 5 bases, and 15 bases stayed unmatched. The CDR3 DNA reads as TGTGCCAGCAGCGAGGGCCCGGGGGCTAGCGGGAGGTGGGAGACCCAGTACTTC. This sequence encodes CASSEGPGASGRWETQYF.

The chain carries TRBV6-6 and TRBJ2-7, with TRBD2 matching 9 bases. CDR3 length: 14 residues. The ends lost 2 bases at V and 2 bases at J; junction bases unmatched: 1. CDR1 is MNHNY and CDR2 is SVGAGI in the germline V gene (reference sequence). The CDR3 loop is CASSYVAGAYEQYF. The CDR3 DNA follows: TGTGCCAGCAGTTACGTAGCGGGAGCCTACGAGCAGTACTTC.

The sample holds a few counts of this clone. The chain is built from TRBV21-1 and TRBJ2-1; the table assigns TRBD1, which was not confirmed against the DNA. TRBV21-1 is flagged as a pseudogene. The CDR3 loop spans 15 amino acids. The CDR3 bases are TGTGCCAGCAGCAAGCCCGGGACAGATTACAATGAGCAGTTCTTC. It yields the protein CASSKPGTDYNEQFF.

V usage is TRBV14 and J usage is TRBJ2-4; no clear D gene. V dropped 2 bases and J dropped 4 bases, with 9 bases sitting between them. The CDR3 sequence is 14 residues long. Germline V lookup: CDR1 SGHDN, CDR2 FVKESK. The CDR3 loop is CASSQLRTKNIQYF. CDR3 nucleotides: TGTGCCAGCAGCCAACTACGGACGAAAAACATTCAGTACTTC.

The chain recombines TRBV19 with TRBJ2-1, with TRBD2 matching over 9 bases. Germline V lookup: CDR1 LNHDA, CDR2 SQIVND (reference sequence). The V gene end was trimmed by 7 bases and the J gene end by 8 bases; junction bases not matched to a gene: 6. CDR3 length: 13 residues. The DNA for the CDR3 is TGTGCCAGTACCCAAATAGCGGGAGATGAGCAGTTCTTC. Translated, it gives CASTQIAGDEQFF.

This clone was recorded a few times. J is TRBJ2-3 and V is TRBV7-2; tentative D call: TRBD1 (5 bases). Between the trimmed V and J ends, which lost 5 bases and 4 bases, there was a span of 19 bases. Germline CDR1 SGHTA, CDR2 FQGNSA. This CDR3 has 16 residues. In nucleotides, the CDR3 is TGTGCCAGCAGCCAAAAGGGGCCGCTTACGGCAGATACGCAGTATTTT. Its protein product is CASSQKGPLTADTQYF.

Only a few counts were recorded for this clone. The rearrangement joins TRBV11-2 to TRBJ1-2; 7 positions match TRBD1. CDR3 size: 13 residues. Looked up from germline, CDR1 is SGHAT and CDR2 is FQNNGV. The V gene end was trimmed by 1 base and the J gene end by 4 bases; junction bases not matched to a gene: 0. The CDR3 DNA follows: TGTGCCAGCAGCTTAGGGACAGGCTATGGCTACACCTTC. Its translation: CASSLGTGYGYTF.

This clone was seen a few times. The chain links TRBV11-2 to TRBJ2-1, with 9 bases fitting TRBD2. Germline V gene sequence: CDR1 SGHAT, CDR2 FQNNGV. The CDR3 runs 14 residues. Trimming took 6 bases from V and 5 from J; bases not matched to a gene: 5. CDR3 bases: TGTGCCAGCAGGGAAGCGGGAGGACACAATGAGCAGTTCTTC. Its protein product is CASREAGGHNEQFF. The whole variable domain, filled in from reference TRBV11-2 and TRBJ2-1, reads EAGVAQSPRYKIIEKRQSVAFWCNPISGHATLYWYQQILGQGPKLLIQFQNNGVVDDSQLPKDRFSAERLKGVDSTLKIQPAKLEDSAVYLCASREAGGHNEQFFGPGTRLTVL.

This clone has only a few counts. This chain joins TRBV10-3 and TRBJ2-5; D is ambiguous. The DNA matches TRBJ2-7 better at its end, which makes the J call doubtful. This CDR3 is 11 amino acids long. Germline V CDR1 and CDR2: ENHRY, SYGVKD. Here the CDR3 reads CAISEVYEQYF. The CDR3, as DNA: TGTGCCATCAGTGAGGTCTACGAGCAGTACTTC.

This clone was counted between two and nine times. V gene TRBV28 combines with J gene TRBJ2-5; 13 bases are shared with TRBD2. The better agreement between TRBJ2-7 and the DNA end casts doubt on the J call. This CDR3 region has 16 residues. The germline CDR1 and CDR2 sequences are MDHEN and SYDVKM. This chain's CDR3 is CASSLWGLAGIYEQYF. The CDR3 DNA sequence: TGTGCCAGCAGTTTATGGGGACTAGCGGGGATATACGAGCAGTACTTC.

This clone was detected a few times. The chain recombines TRBV28 with TRBJ2-5, with a weak D call TRBD1 (6 bases). The V gene's germline CDR1 is MDHEN and CDR2 SYDVKM. V lost 4 bases, J lost 5 bases, and 14 bases lay in between. The CDR3 covers 14 residues. In DNA, the CDR3 is TGTGCCAGCAGTTCCCCGGGACAATGGGAGACCCAGTACTTC. Translating it yields CASSSPGQWETQYF.

V and J are TRBV11-2 and TRBJ2-1; a possible D gene is TRBD2 (6 bases). Trimming cost V 5 bases and J 4 bases, with 18 bases left between them. The CDR3 is made up of 16 amino acids. The V gene's germline CDR1 is SGHAT and CDR2 FQNNGV. DNA for the CDR3: TGTGCCAGCAGCCGGGTCTACGGGAGTTTGTACAATGAGCAGTTCTTC. It yields the protein CASSRVYGSLYNEQFF. Combining the CDR3 with reference TRBV11-2 and TRBJ2-1 gives the whole variable domain EAGVAQSPRYKIIEKRQSVAFWCNPISGHATLYWYQQILGQGPKLLIQFQNNGVVDDSQLPKDRFSAERLKGVDSTLKIQPAKLEDSAVYLCASSRVYGSLYNEQFFGPGTRLTVL.

In its sample, this clone was seen a few times. The gene calls are TRBV7-3 and TRBJ2-2, with D possibly matching TRBD2 (7 bases). V dropped 2 bases and J dropped 3 bases, with 16 bases sitting between them. Germline CDR1 and CDR2: SGHTA and FQGTGA. This CDR3 region has 17 residues. In nucleotides, the CDR3 is TGTGCCAGCAGCTTATTGGCGGGGGCAGGCGACACCGGGGAGCTGTTTTTT. It is translated as CASSLLAGAGDTGELFF. The whole variable domain, remainder taken from reference TRBV7-3 and TRBJ2-2, is GAGVSQTPSNKVTEKGKYVELRCDPISGHTALYWYRQSLGQGPEFLIYFQGTGAADDSGLPNDRFFAVRPEGSVSTLKIQRTERGDSAVYLCASSLLAGAGDTGELFFGEGSRLTVL.